One sample yielded the 25 T cell receptor beta chains listed below, sequenced in a study of cytomegalovirus exposure and HLA in healthy donors. The study ran its PCR with 60 Vbeta and 13 Jbeta primers. Clones were read by immunoSEQ multiplex PCR, and TCRdb kept only the in-frame ones, dropping some. The table lists about 300,000 clones, roughly 88% of them singletons. Sequenced: PBMCs. The receptors were sampled from a man aged 35-49 years in good health and CMV-seropositive.

The sample holds one count of this clone. The V gene is TRBV30, the J gene TRBJ2-1; 9 bases are a match to TRBD2. Germline loops: CDR1 GTSNPN, CDR2 SVGIG (reference sequence). This CDR3 is built from 14 residues. The trim removed 7 bases at V and 2 bases at J, leaving 6 bases unmatched. The CDR3: CAYKGGRAYNEQFF. The CDR3 DNA reads as TGTGCCTACAAAGGCGGGAGGGCCTACAATGAGCAGTTCTTC.

This chain connects TRBV15 to TRBJ1-5; D possibly corresponds to TRBD1 (5 bases). Germline lookup yields CDR1 LNHNV and CDR2 YYDKDF (reference sequence). The V and J ends lost 5 bases and 4 bases respectively, with 12 bases between them. The CDR3 spans 14 residues. The CDR3 region has the DNA TGTGCCACCAGCCGAACAAACAGGAATCAGCCCCAGCATTTT. It is translated as CATSRTNRNQPQHF.

This chain uses TRBV9 with TRBJ2-1, with TRBD2 identical over 10 bases. Germline CDR1 reads SGDLS; CDR2 reads YYNGEE. This CDR3 contains 15 residues. Trimming at V came to 4 bases and at J to 5 bases, leaving 6 bases not matched to a gene. CDR3 region: CASSFSGGRHNEQFF. In nucleotides, the CDR3 is TGTGCCAGCAGCTTTAGCGGGGGGCGCCACAATGAGCAGTTCTTC.

The genes are TRBV7-9 and TRBJ2-7; TRBD1 matches 9 bases. The V segment lost 5 bases and the J segment 3 bases; nucleotides outside the gene matches: 11. The V gene's germline CDR1 is SEHNR and CDR2 FQNEAQ (reference sequence). The CDR3 has 16 amino acids. CDR3 nucleotides: TGTGCCAGCAGCACCAGTCCGGGACAGGGCTTCTACGAGCAGTACTTC. It encodes CASSTSPGQGFYEQYF.

The chain recombines TRBV4-1 with TRBJ2-6; TRBD1 matches at 7 bases. Germline loops: CDR1 MGHRA, CDR2 YSYEKL. After removal of 6 bases from V and 4 bases from J, the junction contained 6 bases not matched to a gene. The CDR3 has 15 residues. The CDR3 DNA sequence: TGCGCCAGCAGTCCGACAGGGCGAGGGGCCAACGTCCTGACTTTC. It encodes CASSPTGRGANVLTF.

The chain uses TRBV29-1 and TRBJ2-4; the match to TRBD1 covers 7 bases. The CDR3 contains 14 residues. Germline loops: CDR1 SQVTM, CDR2 ANQGSEA. V dropped 5 bases and J dropped 3; count of bases not matched to a gene: 7. The CDR3 is CSVFNAGGKNIQYF. The DNA of the CDR3 is TGCAGCGTTTTTAATGCAGGGGGCAAAAACATTCAGTACTTC.

Regarding this clone: The junction departs from the called germline gene at one end, perhaps through a read error. The gene calls are TRBV7-6 and TRBJ2-1; D remains ambiguous. CDR3 length equals 13 residues. Germline values: CDR1 SGHVS, CDR2 FNYEAQ. Written as DNA, the CDR3 is TGTGCCAGCAGCTTAGCTACGGGTAATGGGCAGTTCTTC. Translated: CASSLATGNGQFF.

The gene calls are TRBV27 and TRBJ1-5, with TRBD1 matching over 7 bases. The CDR3 runs to 16 residues. The V gene end was trimmed by 7 bases and the J gene end by 1 base; junction bases not matched to a gene: 10. CDR1 is MNHEY, CDR2 SMNVEV, per germline (reference sequence). CDR3 bases: TGTGCCAGCAAAAAACAGGGGATGGGCAGCAATCAGCCCCAGCATTTT. Its translation: CASKKQGMGSNQPQHF.

V gene TRBV28 combines with J gene TRBJ1-4; D uncertain. The CDR3 extends over 13 amino acids. CDR1 is MDHEN, CDR2 SYDVKM, per germline. Trimming cost V 0 bases and J 8 bases, with 7 bases left between them. The CDR3, as DNA: TGTGCCAGCAGTTTATGGGGCCGGGAAAAACTGTTTTTT. Translation: CASSLWGREKLFF.

In this sample, this clone turned up once. The chain carries TRBV28 and TRBJ2-1, with TRBD2 matching over 9 bases. Unmatched junction bases numbered 9, after V lost 1 base and J lost 8 bases. The CDR3 sequence is 16 residues long. CDR1 is MDHEN, CDR2 SYDVKM, per germline. The CDR3 region is CASSLLAGGSWDEQFF. Written as DNA, the CDR3 is TGTGCCAGCAGTTTATTGGCGGGAGGGAGTTGGGATGAGCAGTTCTTC.

This clone was counted a single time. The chain combines TRBV28 with TRBJ2-2; tentatively, D is TRBD2 (7 bases). The CDR3 is 14 residues long. Looked up from germline, CDR1 is MDHEN and CDR2 is SYDVKM. V was shortened by 4 bases and J by 6 bases, with 12 bases between the two germline ends. The CDR3 coding sequence is TGTGCCAGCAGTTGGGGGGGCCTCGCCGGGGAGCTGTTTTTT. This translates into CASSWGGLAGELFF.

The chain joins TRBV28 to TRBJ1-3; D gene unclear. Germline V gives CDR1 MDHEN, CDR2 SYDVKM. V lost 0 bases and J 2 bases, leaving 11 bases between the germline ends. CDR3 size: 16 residues. The CDR3 bases are TGTGCCAGCAGTTTATGGATGGGCTCAGCTGGAAACACCATATATTTT. It specifies CASSLWMGSAGNTIYF.

This chain connects TRBV28 to TRBJ1-2; unclear D gene. With 1 base removed from V and 8 bases from J, the gap between germline ends came to 8 bases. Looked up from germline, CDR1 is MDHEN and CDR2 is SYDVKM. This CDR3 is 12 amino acids long. CDR3 residues: CASSLYYEGYTF. The DNA for the CDR3 is TGTGCCAGCAGTTTATACTACGAGGGCTACACCTTC.

The rearrangement joins TRBV29-1 to TRBJ2-3; 7 nucleotides match TRBD2. The CDR3 covers 15 residues. Germline CDR1 and CDR2: SQVTM and ANQGSEA. V shed 2 bases and J 5 bases; nucleotides not matched to a gene: 10. The CDR3 DNA reads TGCAGCGTTGAATTAGGTGGGAGGGCCGGAGATACGCAGTATTTT. Translating gives CSVELGGRAGDTQYF.

Worth noting for this clone: At the DNA level, this CDR3 is encoded by other sequences in the same sample as well. J is TRBJ2-5 and V is TRBV7-2, with a tentative D call TRBD2 (6 bases). Trimming cost V 5 bases and J 1 base, with 8 bases left between them. Per germline, CDR1 SGHTA and CDR2 FQGNSA. CDR3 length: 13 amino acids. The CDR3 DNA reads as TGTGCCAGCAGCCGGGACTTCCAAGAGACCCAGTACTTC. The encoded protein is CASSRDFQETQYF.

V is TRBV6-1 and J is TRBJ2-7, with a tentative D call TRBD1 (6 bases). CDR1 is MNHNS and CDR2 is SASEGT in the germline V gene. The V end lost 5 bases, the J end lost 2 bases, and 13 bases lay between the germline ends. The CDR3 runs 14 residues. The CDR3 is CASSSTGSAYEQYF. CDR3 nucleotides: TGTGCCAGCAGTTCAACAGGGTCAGCCTACGAGCAGTACTTC.

This clone was detected only once. The chain links TRBV19 to TRBJ2-7; a possible D gene is TRBD1 (6 bases). Looked up from germline, CDR1 is LNHDA and CDR2 is SQIVND (reference sequence). The CDR3 has 15 amino acids. Deletions cut 4 bases from V and 3 bases from J, with 16 bases between. CDR3 coding DNA: TGTGCCAGTAGTAGCCCGGGACACAACAACTACGAGCAGTACTTC. Translating it yields CASSSPGHNNYEQYF.

The genes are TRBV2 and TRBJ1-5; 10 bases line up with TRBD1. The CDR3 length is 15 residues. Looked up from germline, CDR1 is SNHLY and CDR2 is FYNNEI. Trimming cost V 2 bases and J 4 bases; bases outside gene matches: 2. The DNA for the CDR3 is TGTGCCAGCAGTGAAAGGACAGGGGGGAATCAGCCCCAGCATTTT. Encoded protein: CASSERTGGNQPQHF.

The chain employs TRBV10-2 and TRBJ1-5; D ambiguous. The CDR3 has 15 residues. Germline CDR1 is WSHSY and CDR2 is SAAADI. The V and J ends lost 0 bases and 3 bases respectively, with 9 bases between them. The CDR3 coding sequence is TGCGCCAGCAGTGAGTCGCGGGAAAACAATCAGCCCCAGCATTTT. Encoded protein: CASSESRENNQPQHF.

The chain recombines TRBV2 with TRBJ1-5, with D unclear. The length of the CDR3 is 14 residues. Trimming took 4 bases from V and 0 from J, leaving 7 bases between them. Germline CDR1 SNHLY, CDR2 FYNNEI. The DNA of the CDR3 is TGTGCCAGCAGTGCGGGTTATAGCAATCAGCCCCAGCATTTT. Translated, it gives CASSAGYSNQPQHF.

This clone occurred once. The chain couples TRBV29-1 to TRBJ1-3; no definite D call. This CDR3 contains 11 residues. Trimming removed 6 bases from V and 3 bases from J, with 6 bases in between. Germline V CDR1 and CDR2: SQVTM, ANQGSEA. The CDR3 DNA is TGCAGCGTGGCTGTTGGAAACACCATATATTTT. This gives the protein CSVAVGNTIYF.

The rearrangement uses TRBV19 and TRBJ2-7; 7 bases are shared with TRBD1. Germline assignment: CDR1 LNHDA and CDR2 SQIVND (reference sequence). V lost 2 bases to trimming and J lost 0 bases; unmatched junction nucleotides: 4. The CDR3 contains 15 residues. The CDR3 reads CASSILQGNSYEQYF. CDR3 nucleotides: TGTGCCAGTAGTATACTACAGGGGAACTCCTACGAGCAGTACTTC. Full variable domain (missing parts from reference TRBV19 and TRBJ2-7): DGGITQSPKYLFRKEGQNVTLSCEQNLNHDAMYWYRQDPGQGLRLIYYSQIVNDFQKGDIAEGYSVSREKKESFPLTVTSAQKNPTAFYLCASSILQGNSYEQYFGPGTRLTVT.

The chain uses TRBV6-5 and TRBJ2-7; 13 bases align to TRBD2. Per the germline V gene, CDR1 is MNHEY and CDR2 is SVGAGI. Trimming at V came to 4 bases and at J to 5 bases, leaving 5 bases not matched to a gene. The CDR3 spans 15 residues. In DNA, the CDR3 is TGTGCCAGCAGTTGGACTAGCGGGAGCCGTGACGAGCAGTACTTC. It encodes CASSWTSGSRDEQYF.

On this clone: Distinct nucleotide sequences in the sample also encode this CDR3. The rearrangement joins TRBV6-5 to TRBJ2-7; TRBD1 agrees at 10 bases. The CDR3 has 14 residues. Trimming took 5 bases from V and 2 from J; bases not matched to a gene: 3. Germline V CDR1 and CDR2: MNHEY, SVGAGI. The CDR3 DNA sequence: TGTGCCAGCAGTCGGGACAGGGGAACCTACGAGCAGTACTTC. It encodes CASSRDRGTYEQYF.

The V gene is TRBV19, the J gene TRBJ2-7, with 10 bases that match TRBD2. Germline CDR1 and CDR2: LNHDA and SQIVND (reference sequence). V trimming: 6 bases; J trimming: 4 bases; junction bases outside the gene matches: 6. The CDR3 is 14 amino acids. The CDR3, as DNA: TGTGCCAGTAGACCTACTAGCGGGATATACGAGCAGTACTTC. Amino acids: CASRPTSGIYEQYF.